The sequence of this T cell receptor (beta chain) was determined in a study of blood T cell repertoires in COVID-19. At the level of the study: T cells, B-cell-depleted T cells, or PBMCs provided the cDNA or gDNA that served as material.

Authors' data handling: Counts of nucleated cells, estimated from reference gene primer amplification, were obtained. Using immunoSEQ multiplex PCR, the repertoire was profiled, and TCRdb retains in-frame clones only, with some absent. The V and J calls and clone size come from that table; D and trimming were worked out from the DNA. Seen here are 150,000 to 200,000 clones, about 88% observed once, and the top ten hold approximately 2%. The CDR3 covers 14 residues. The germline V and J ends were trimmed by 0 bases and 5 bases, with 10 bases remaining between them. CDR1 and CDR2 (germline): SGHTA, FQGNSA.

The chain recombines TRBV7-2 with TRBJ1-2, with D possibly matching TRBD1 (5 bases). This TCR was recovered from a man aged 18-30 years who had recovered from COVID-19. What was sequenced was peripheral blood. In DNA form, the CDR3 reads TGTGCCAGCAGCTTAGCCAGGGTTCCATATGGCTACACCTTC. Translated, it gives CASSLARVPYGYTF. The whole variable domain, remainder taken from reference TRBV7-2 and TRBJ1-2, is GAGVSQSPSNKVTEKGKDVELRCDPISGHTALYWYRQSLGQGLEFLIYFQGNSAPDKSGLPSDRFSAERTGGSVSTLTIQRTQQEDSAVYLCASSLARVPYGYTFGSGTRLTVV.